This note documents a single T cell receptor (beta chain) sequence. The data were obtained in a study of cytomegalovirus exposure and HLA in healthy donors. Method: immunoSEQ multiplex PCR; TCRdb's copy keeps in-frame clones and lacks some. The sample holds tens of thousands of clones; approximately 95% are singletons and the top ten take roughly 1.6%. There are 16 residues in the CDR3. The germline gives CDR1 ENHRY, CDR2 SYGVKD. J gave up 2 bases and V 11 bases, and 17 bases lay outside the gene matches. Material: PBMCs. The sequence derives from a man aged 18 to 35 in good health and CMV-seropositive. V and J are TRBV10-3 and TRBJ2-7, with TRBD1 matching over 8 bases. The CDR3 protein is CAVSSRSTGDPYEQYF. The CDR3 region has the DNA TGTGCCGTTTCGTCGCGATCGACAGGGGATCCCTACGAGCAGTACTTC.